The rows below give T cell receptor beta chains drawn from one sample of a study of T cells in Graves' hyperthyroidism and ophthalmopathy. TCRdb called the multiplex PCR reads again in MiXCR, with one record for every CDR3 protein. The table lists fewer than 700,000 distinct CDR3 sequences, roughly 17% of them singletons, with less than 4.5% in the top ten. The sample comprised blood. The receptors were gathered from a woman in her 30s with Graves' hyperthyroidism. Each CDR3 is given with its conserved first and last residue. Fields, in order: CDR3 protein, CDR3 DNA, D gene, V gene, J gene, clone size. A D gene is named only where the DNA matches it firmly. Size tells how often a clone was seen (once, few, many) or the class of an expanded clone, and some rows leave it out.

CDR3 protein: CATSRDQSGGPDTQYF; CDR3 DNA: TGTGCCACCAGCAGAGATCAATCGGGAGGGCCAGATACGCAGTATTTT; D gene: TRBD2; V gene: TRBV15; J gene: TRBJ2-3; clone size: .
CDR3 protein: CSASPPSDTQYF; CDR3 DNA: TGCAGTGCTAGCCCGCCCTCGGATACGCAGTATTTT; D gene: .; V gene: TRBV20-1; J gene: TRBJ2-3; clone size: many
CDR3 protein: CASSSQAAGVYEQYF; CDR3 DNA: TGTGCCAGCAGCTCCCAAGCGGCGGGTGTATACGAGCAGTACTTC; D gene: .; V gene: TRBV11-1; J gene: TRBJ2-7; clone size: many
CDR3 protein: CSARVLRLAGYNEQFF; CDR3 DNA: TGCAGTGCTAGAGTCTTAAGGCTAGCGGGGTACAATGAGCAGTTCTTC; D gene: TRBD2; V gene: TRBV20-1; J gene: TRBJ2-1; clone size: many
CDR3 protein: CASSLDGLNYGYTF; CDR3 DNA: TGCGCCAGCAGCTTGGACGGACTTAACTATGGCTACACCTTC; D gene: .; V gene: TRBV5-1; J gene: TRBJ1-2; clone size: many
CDR3 protein: CASSSEGGRETQYF; CDR3 DNA: TGTGCCAGCAGTTCTGAAGGGGGACGAGAGACCCAGTACTTC; D gene: .; V gene: TRBV6-1; J gene: TRBJ2-5; clone size: few
CDR3 protein: CSAERTGEIYNSPLHF; CDR3 DNA: TGCAGTGCTGAAAGGACAGGGGAAATATATAATTCACCCCTCCACTTT; D gene: TRBD1; V gene: TRBV20-1; J gene: TRBJ1-6; clone size: few
CDR3 protein: CSASPPSGSSYNEQFF; CDR3 DNA: TGCAGTGCTAGTCCCCCTAGCGGGAGCTCTTACAATGAGCAGTTCTTC; D gene: TRBD2; V gene: TRBV20-1; J gene: TRBJ2-1; clone size: many
CDR3 protein: CASSQWLMDTQYF; CDR3 DNA: TGTGCCAGCAGCCAATGGCTTATGGATACGCAGTATTTT; D gene: .; V gene: TRBV14; J gene: TRBJ2-3; clone size: .
CDR3 protein: CASSLLGAREQYF; CDR3 DNA: TGTGCCAGCAGTTTATTGGGGGCTAGGGAGCAGTACTTC; D gene: .; V gene: TRBV28; J gene: TRBJ2-7; clone size: .
CDR3 protein: CASSLDRALSGYTF; CDR3 DNA: TGTGCCAGCAGTCTGGACAGGGCTCTCAGTGGCTACACCTTC; D gene: TRBD1; V gene: TRBV28; J gene: TRBJ1-2; clone size: many
CDR3 protein: CSARIPRARRDTQYF; CDR3 DNA: TGCAGTGCTAGAATTCCCAGGGCTCGGAGAGATACGCAGTATTTT; D gene: .; V gene: TRBV20-1; J gene: TRBJ2-3; clone size: many
CDR3 protein: CASSPVAGGVTDTQYF; CDR3 DNA: TGTGCCAGCTCTCCCGTAGCGGGAGGTGTCACAGATACGCAGTATTTT; D gene: TRBD2; V gene: TRBV18; J gene: TRBJ2-3; clone size: .
CDR3 protein: CASSIRDDEQFF; CDR3 DNA: TGTGCCAGCAGTATCAGGGACGATGAGCAGTTCTTC; D gene: .; V gene: TRBV3-1; J gene: TRBJ2-1; clone size: many
CDR3 protein: CASSLEGLNNEQFF; CDR3 DNA: TGTGCCAGCAGCTTAGAAGGGCTAAACAATGAGCAGTTCTTC; D gene: .; V gene: TRBV11-3; J gene: TRBJ2-1; clone size: many
CDR3 protein: CSGVKAPNTEAFF; CDR3 DNA: TGCAGCGGGGTGAAGGCCCCGAACACTGAAGCTTTCTTT; D gene: .; V gene: TRBV29-1; J gene: TRBJ1-1; clone size: few
CDR3 protein: CASRHRVLGTEAFF; CDR3 DNA: TGTGCCAGCAGGCACAGGGTTTTGGGCACTGAAGCTTTCTTT; D gene: .; V gene: TRBV3-1; J gene: TRBJ1-1; clone size: many
CDR3 protein: CASKSVDREDYEQYF; CDR3 DNA: TGTGCCAGCAAAAGTGTAGACAGGGAGGACTACGAGCAGTACTTC; D gene: .; V gene: TRBV2; J gene: TRBJ2-7; clone size: many
CDR3 protein: CAWTLGGNQPQHF; CDR3 DNA: TGTGCCTGGACACTTGGGGGCAATCAGCCCCAGCATTTT; D gene: .; V gene: TRBV30; J gene: TRBJ1-5; clone size: .
CDR3 protein: CASSLISGIAGYGYTF; CDR3 DNA: TGTGCCAGCAGCTTGATTTCTGGGATTGCCGGCTATGGCTACACCTTC; D gene: .; V gene: TRBV7-9; J gene: TRBJ1-2; clone size: .
CDR3 protein: CASSLELGRVHNEQFF; CDR3 DNA: TGTGCCAGCAGCTTGGAGTTGGGGCGGGTCCACAATGAGCAGTTCTTC; D gene: .; V gene: TRBV5-6; J gene: TRBJ2-1; clone size: .
CDR3 protein: CSAQTPLAGTTDTQYF; CDR3 DNA: TGCAGTGCTCAAACCCCTTTAGCGGGAACAACAGATACGCAGTATTTT; D gene: TRBD2; V gene: TRBV20-1; J gene: TRBJ2-3; clone size: .
CDR3 protein: CASSSTTGQNQPQHF; CDR3 DNA: TGCGCCAGCAGTTCTACGACAGGGCAAAATCAGCCCCAGCATTTT; D gene: TRBD1; V gene: TRBV5-1; J gene: TRBJ1-5; clone size: many
CDR3 protein: CASSSITGGGETQYF; CDR3 DNA: TGTGCCAGCAGCTCAATCACAGGGGGCGGGGAGACCCAGTACTTC; D gene: TRBD1; V gene: TRBV11-1; J gene: TRBJ2-5; clone size: .
CDR3 protein: CSARLGDTKNIQYF; CDR3 DNA: TGCAGTGCTAGGTTAGGGGATACCAAAAACATTCAGTACTTC; D gene: .; V gene: TRBV20-1; J gene: TRBJ2-4; clone size: few
CDR3 protein: CASSSTGATTDTQYF; CDR3 DNA: TGTGCCAGCAGTTCAACAGGGGCGACCACAGATACGCAGTATTTT; D gene: TRBD1; V gene: TRBV6-1; J gene: TRBJ2-3; clone size: many
CDR3 protein: CASSTRQSSYNSPLHF; CDR3 DNA: TGCGCCAGCAGCACTCGACAGAGCTCCTATAATTCACCCCTCCACTTT; D gene: .; V gene: TRBV4-3; J gene: TRBJ1-6; clone size: .
CDR3 protein: CASTPYGTPNTGELFF; CDR3 DNA: TGTGCCAGTACCCCCTATGGGACACCGAACACCGGGGAGCTGTTTTTT; D gene: .; V gene: TRBV19; J gene: TRBJ2-2; clone size: .
CDR3 protein: CASSAGTSTRNEQFF; CDR3 DNA: TGTGCCAGCAGCGCCGGGACTAGCACTCGGAATGAGCAGTTCTTC; D gene: TRBD2; V gene: TRBV2; J gene: TRBJ2-1; clone size: many
CDR3 protein: CASSPRGTTGELFF; CDR3 DNA: TGTGCCAGCAGCCCAAGGGGGACCACCGGGGAGCTGTTTTTT; D gene: .; V gene: TRBV7-2; J gene: TRBJ2-2; clone size: few
CDR3 protein: CASSPGQGPSTNEKLFF; CDR3 DNA: TGTGCCAGCAGCCCGGGACAGGGCCCCTCAACTAATGAAAAACTGTTTTTT; D gene: TRBD1; V gene: TRBV28; J gene: TRBJ1-4; clone size: few
CDR3 protein: CASSRLAGGIGNEQFF; CDR3 DNA: TGTGCCAGCAGTCGCTTAGCGGGAGGCATTGGAAATGAGCAGTTCTTC; D gene: TRBD2; V gene: TRBV12-3/TRBV12-4; J gene: TRBJ2-1; clone size: many
CDR3 protein: CASSQGESRQTPLHF; CDR3 DNA: TGCGCCAGCAGCCAAGGGGAATCGAGGCAGACACCCCTCCACTTT; D gene: .; V gene: TRBV4-1; J gene: TRBJ1-6; clone size: few
CDR3 protein: CSARKGLFSNEQFF; CDR3 DNA: TGCAGTGCTAGAAAGGGTCTCTTCTCCAATGAGCAGTTCTTC; D gene: .; V gene: TRBV20-1; J gene: TRBJ2-1; clone size: many
CDR3 protein: CASSSGVRLTNEAFF; CDR3 DNA: TGTGCCAGCAGCTCCGGTGTCAGGTTAACAAATGAAGCTTTCTTT; D gene: .; V gene: TRBV7-8; J gene: TRBJ1-1; clone size: many
CDR3 protein: CASSFLQSYEQYF; CDR3 DNA: TGTGCCAGCAGCTTCTTACAGTCCTACGAGCAGTACTTC; D gene: .; V gene: TRBV11-2; J gene: TRBJ2-7; clone size: many
CDR3 protein: CASSPPRGQEPTNEKLFF; CDR3 DNA: TGTGCCAGCTCACCACCGCGGGGACAGGAGCCTACTAATGAAAAACTGTTTTTT; D gene: TRBD1; V gene: TRBV18; J gene: TRBJ1-4; clone size: .
CDR3 protein: CAPSGTGGTYEQYF; CDR3 DNA: TGTGCCCCTTCCGGGACAGGGGGCACGTACGAGCAGTACTTC; D gene: TRBD1; V gene: TRBV19; J gene: TRBJ2-7; clone size: .
CDR3 protein: CASSPLKDRRDGYTF; CDR3 DNA: TGTGCCAGCTCACCACTCAAGGACAGGAGAGATGGCTACACCTTC; D gene: TRBD1; V gene: TRBV18; J gene: TRBJ1-2; clone size: few
CDR3 protein: CAWSQAGHEKLFF; CDR3 DNA: TGTGCCTGGAGTCAGGCAGGGCATGAAAAACTGTTTTTT; D gene: .; V gene: TRBV30; J gene: TRBJ1-4; clone size: .
CDR3 protein: CASTGTGDIEAFF; CDR3 DNA: TGTGCCAGCACAGGGACAGGGGACATTGAAGCTTTCTTT; D gene: TRBD1; V gene: TRBV6-2/TRBV6-3; J gene: TRBJ1-1; clone size: few
CDR3 protein: CASSLVGNLIYYGYTF; CDR3 DNA: TGTGCCAGCAGCTTAGTAGGCAACCTTATCTACTATGGCTACACCTTC; D gene: .; V gene: TRBV7-9; J gene: TRBJ1-2; clone size: many
CDR3 protein: CASSSGGGTPKYF; CDR3 DNA: TGTGCCAGCAGCTCGGGGGGAGGTACCCCCAAGTACTTC; D gene: TRBD2; V gene: TRBV11-3; J gene: TRBJ2-7; clone size: many
CDR3 protein: CASSLSGTRYGYTF; CDR3 DNA: TGTGCCAGCAGTTTATCAGGGACCCGCTATGGCTACACCTTC; D gene: .; V gene: TRBV12-3/TRBV12-4; J gene: TRBJ1-2; clone size: many
CDR3 protein: CSVVGGVGETQYF; CDR3 DNA: TGCAGCGTTGTGGGGGGGGTAGGTGAGACCCAGTACTTC; D gene: TRBD2; V gene: TRBV29-1; J gene: TRBJ2-5; clone size: many
CDR3 protein: CATSPLNTGELFF; CDR3 DNA: TGTGCCACCAGTCCCCTGAACACCGGGGAGCTGTTTTTT; D gene: .; V gene: TRBV24-1; J gene: TRBJ2-2; clone size: many
CDR3 protein: CASSQDPRQSPLNEQFF; CDR3 DNA: TGTGCCAGCAGCCAAGATCCCAGACAGAGCCCGCTCAATGAGCAGTTCTTC; D gene: .; V gene: TRBV14; J gene: TRBJ2-1; clone size: few
CDR3 protein: CASSLSASGFGEQYF; CDR3 DNA: TGTGCCAGCAGTTTATCGGCTAGCGGTTTTGGGGAGCAGTACTTC; D gene: TRBD2; V gene: TRBV27; J gene: TRBJ2-7; clone size: .
CDR3 protein: CASSQDLLAPEQYF; CDR3 DNA: TGTGCCAGCAGCCAAGATTTACTAGCTCCCGAGCAGTACTTC; D gene: .; V gene: TRBV3-2; J gene: TRBJ2-7; clone size: .
CDR3 protein: CASSLVVLLRCYEQYF; CDR3 DNA: TGTGCCAGCAGCTTAGTTGTACTATTAAGATGCTACGAGCAGTACTTC; D gene: .; V gene: TRBV7-6; J gene: TRBJ2-7; clone size: few
CDR3 protein: CASSEQPGTGIHYGYTF; CDR3 DNA: TGTGCCAGCAGTGAGCAACCCGGGACAGGGATTCACTATGGCTACACCTTC; D gene: TRBD1; V gene: TRBV27; J gene: TRBJ1-2; clone size: many
CDR3 protein: CASSFQLGAGAAGANVLTF; CDR3 DNA: TGTGCCAGCAGTTTCCAGTTAGGGGCTGGGGCCGCTGGGGCCAACGTCCTGACTTTC; D gene: .; V gene: TRBV12-3/TRBV12-4; J gene: TRBJ2-6; clone size: many
CDR3 protein: CASSSMDRGPYGANVLTF; CDR3 DNA: TGTGCCAGCAGTTCAATGGACCGGGGGCCATATGGGGCCAACGTCCTGACTTTC; D gene: .; V gene: TRBV28; J gene: TRBJ2-6; clone size: .
CDR3 protein: CASSYSGEAFF; CDR3 DNA: TGTGCCAGCAGTTACTCGGGAGAAGCTTTCTTT; D gene: .; V gene: TRBV6-6; J gene: TRBJ1-1; clone size: many
CDR3 protein: CASSLGGSRYEQYF; CDR3 DNA: TGTGCCAGCAGTTTAGGGGGGAGTCGTTACGAGCAGTACTTC; D gene: .; V gene: TRBV7-2; J gene: TRBJ2-7; clone size: many
CDR3 protein: CASRPGLAGEGLQYF; CDR3 DNA: TGTGCCAGCAGACCGGGACTAGCGGGAGAAGGATTGCAGTACTTC; D gene: TRBD2; V gene: TRBV12-3/TRBV12-4; J gene: TRBJ2-7; clone size: .
CDR3 protein: CASSLAGLAGDNEQFF; CDR3 DNA: TGCGCCAGCAGCTTGGCCGGCTTAGCGGGAGACAATGAGCAGTTCTTC; D gene: TRBD2; V gene: TRBV5-1; J gene: TRBJ2-1; clone size: many
CDR3 protein: CASRAGQGAGEQYF; CDR3 DNA: TGTGCCAGCAGGGCCGGACAGGGGGCAGGCGAGCAGTACTTC; D gene: TRBD1; V gene: TRBV28; J gene: TRBJ2-7; clone size: .